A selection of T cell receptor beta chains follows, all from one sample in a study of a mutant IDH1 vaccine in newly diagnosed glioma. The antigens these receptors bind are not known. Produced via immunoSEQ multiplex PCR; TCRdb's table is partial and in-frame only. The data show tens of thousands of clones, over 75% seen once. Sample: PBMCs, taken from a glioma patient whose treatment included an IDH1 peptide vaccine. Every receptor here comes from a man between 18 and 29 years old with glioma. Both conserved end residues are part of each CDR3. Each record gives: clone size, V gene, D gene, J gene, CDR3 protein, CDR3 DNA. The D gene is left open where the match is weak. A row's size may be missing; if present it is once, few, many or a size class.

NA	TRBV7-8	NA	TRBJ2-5	CASSEQETQYF	TGTGCCAGCAGCGAACAAGAGACCCAGTACTTC
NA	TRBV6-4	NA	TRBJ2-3	CASSLPKLTDTQYF	TGTGCCAGCAGCCTTCCAAAACTCACAGATACGCAGTATTTT
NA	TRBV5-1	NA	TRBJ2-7	CASSPGGSDEQYF	TGCGCCAGCAGCCCGGGGGGCAGCGACGAGCAGTACTTC
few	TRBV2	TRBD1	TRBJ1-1	CASLDRGQRNTEAFF	TGTGCCAGCCTAGACAGGGGGCAAAGGAACACTGAAGCTTTCTTT
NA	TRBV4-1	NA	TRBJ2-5	CASSSTGSEETQYF	TGCGCCAGCAGTTCCACAGGGTCTGAGGAGACCCAGTACTTC
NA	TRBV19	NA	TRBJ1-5	CASSKGKGQPQHF	TGTGCCAGTAGTAAGGGGAAAGGTCAGCCCCAGCATTTT
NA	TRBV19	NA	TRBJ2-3	CASSGGRTRADTQYF	TGTGCCAGTAGTGGAGGCAGGACTCGAGCCGATACGCAGTATTTT
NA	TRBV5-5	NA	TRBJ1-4	CASSLFQAVNEKLFF	TGTGCCAGCAGCTTGTTCCAGGCGGTGAATGAAAAACTGTTTTTT
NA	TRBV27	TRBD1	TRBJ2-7	CASSIRTGLAYEQYF	TGTGCCAGCAGTATACGGACAGGGTTGGCCTACGAGCAGTACTTC
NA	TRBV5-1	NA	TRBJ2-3	CASSLTGGADTQYF	TGCGCCAGCAGCTTGACAGGGGGGGCGGATACGCAGTATTTT
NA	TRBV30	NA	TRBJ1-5	CAWSASGTGNQPQHF	TGTGCCTGGAGTGCCTCAGGGACGGGGAATCAGCCCCAGCATTTT
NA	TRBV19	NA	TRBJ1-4	CASRGKMTPYEKLFF	TGTGCCAGTAGAGGAAAAATGACTCCCTATGAAAAACTGTTTTTT
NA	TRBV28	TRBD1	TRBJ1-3	CASSSPGTARNTIYF	TGTGCCAGCAGTTCCCCAGGGACAGCTAGAAACACCATATATTTT
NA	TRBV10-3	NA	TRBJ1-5	CAISDRAPHQPQHF	TGTGCCATCAGTGATCGGGCCCCCCATCAGCCCCAGCATTTT
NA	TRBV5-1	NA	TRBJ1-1	CASSSAIDEAFF	TGCGCCAGCAGTTCAGCAATAGACGAAGCTTTCTTT
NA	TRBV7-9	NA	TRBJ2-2	CASTTVLGELFF	TGTGCCAGCACCACGGTACTCGGGGAGCTGTTTTTT
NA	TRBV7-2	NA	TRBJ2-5	CASTPGREETQYF	TGTGCCAGCACGCCGGGACGAGAAGAGACCCAGTACTTC
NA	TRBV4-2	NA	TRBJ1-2	CASSYIGSNYGYTF	TGTGCCAGCAGCTATATCGGGAGTAACTATGGCTACACCTTC
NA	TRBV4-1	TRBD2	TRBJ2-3	CASSRERLAGTDTQYF	TGCGCCAGCAGCCGAGAACGACTAGCGGGCACAGATACGCAGTATTTT
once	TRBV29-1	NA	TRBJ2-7	CSAGEGAAGTPEEYF	TGCAGCGCCGGGGAGGGGGCCGCGGGGACCCCCGAGGAGTACTTC
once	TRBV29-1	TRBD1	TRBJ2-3	CSYRGGTDTQYF	TGCAGCTACAGGGGTGGGACAGATACGCAGTATTTT
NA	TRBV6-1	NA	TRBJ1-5	CASSEIWGSNQPQHF	TGTGCCAGCAGTGAAATCTGGGGTAGCAATCAGCCCCAGCATTTT
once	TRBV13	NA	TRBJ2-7	CASSSFLESGVYEQYF	TGTGCCAGCAGCTCCTTCCTCGAGAGTGGAGTCTACGAGCAGTACTTC
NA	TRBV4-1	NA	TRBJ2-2	CASSQDIYTGELFF	TGCGCCAGCAGCCAAGATATCTACACCGGGGAGCTGTTTTTT
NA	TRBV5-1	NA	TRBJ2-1	CASSTGTFNEQFF	TGCGCCAGCAGCACAGGGACTTTCAATGAGCAGTTCTTC
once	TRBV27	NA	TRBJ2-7	CASSLEGSSYEQYF	TGTGCCAGCAGTTTAGAGGGGTCCTCCTACGAGCAGTACTTC
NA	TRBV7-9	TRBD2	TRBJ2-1	CASSHSGGAIYNEQFF	TGTGCCAGCAGCCATTCCGGGGGGGCAATCTACAATGAGCAGTTCTTC
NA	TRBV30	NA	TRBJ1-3	CAWSAGRPLGTGNTIYF	TGTGCCTGGAGTGCCGGCAGGCCCCTCGGGACTGGAAACACCATATATTTT
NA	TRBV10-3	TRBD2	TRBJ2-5	CAIRGGSLGETQYF	TGTGCCATCAGGGGCGGGAGTCTAGGGGAGACCCAGTACTTC
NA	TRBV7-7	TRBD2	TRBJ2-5	CASSPVGGVQETQYF	TGTGCTAGCAGCCCAGTCGGGGGGGTTCAGGAGACCCAGTACTTC
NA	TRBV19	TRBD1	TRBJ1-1	CASSHSTGDTEAFF	TGTGCCAGTAGCCATTCGACAGGGGACACTGAAGCTTTCTTT
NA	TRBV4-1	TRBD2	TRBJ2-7	CASSQEWTSGRFYEQYF	TGCGCCAGCAGCCAAGAGTGGACTAGCGGGAGGTTCTACGAGCAGTACTTC
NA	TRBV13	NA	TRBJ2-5	CASSQGWGGALETQYF	TGTGCCAGCAGCCAAGGTTGGGGGGGCGCTTTGGAGACCCAGTACTTC
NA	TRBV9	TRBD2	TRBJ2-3	CASSVSGGRAFTDTQYF	TGTGCCAGCAGCGTCTCAGGTGGGAGGGCTTTCACAGATACGCAGTATTTT
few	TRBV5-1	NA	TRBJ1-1	CASSSGSGNAEAFF	TGCGCCAGCAGCTCGGGTTCAGGGAACGCTGAAGCTTTCTTT